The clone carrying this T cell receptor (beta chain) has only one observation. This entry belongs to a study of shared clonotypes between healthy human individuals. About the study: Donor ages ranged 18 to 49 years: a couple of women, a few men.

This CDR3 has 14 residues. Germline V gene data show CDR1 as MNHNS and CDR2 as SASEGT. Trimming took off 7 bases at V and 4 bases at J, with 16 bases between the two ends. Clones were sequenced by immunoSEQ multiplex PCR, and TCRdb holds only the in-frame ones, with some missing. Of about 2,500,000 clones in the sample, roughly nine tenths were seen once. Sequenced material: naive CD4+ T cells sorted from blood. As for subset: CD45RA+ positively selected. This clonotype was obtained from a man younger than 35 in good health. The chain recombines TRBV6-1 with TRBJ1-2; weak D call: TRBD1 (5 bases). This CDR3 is CASTPRPGLYGYTF. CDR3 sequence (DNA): TGTGCCAGCACTCCTAGACCGGGGCTCTATGGCTACACCTTC.